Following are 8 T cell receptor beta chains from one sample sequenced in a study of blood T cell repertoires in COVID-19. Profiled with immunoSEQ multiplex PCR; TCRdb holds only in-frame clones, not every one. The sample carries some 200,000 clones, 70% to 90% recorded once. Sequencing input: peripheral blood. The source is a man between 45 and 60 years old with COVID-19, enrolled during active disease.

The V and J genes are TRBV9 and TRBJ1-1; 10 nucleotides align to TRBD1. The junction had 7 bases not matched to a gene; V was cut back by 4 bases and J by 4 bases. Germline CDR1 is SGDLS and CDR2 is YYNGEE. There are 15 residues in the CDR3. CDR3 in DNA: TGTGCCAGCAGCCCAAGACAGGGGGCCGTCACTGAAGCTTTCTTT. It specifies CASSPRQGAVTEAFF.

CDR3 sequence: CASSQDGQATNEKLFF. CDR3 DNA: TGTGCCAGCAGCCAAGATGGCCAGGCAACTAATGAAAAACTGTTTTTT. The rearrangement uses TRBV4-2 and TRBJ1-4; the D is unclear. There are 16 residues in the CDR3. V lost 0 bases, J lost 0 bases, and 8 bases lay in between. CDR1 and CDR2 from the germline V gene are LGHNA and YNFKEQ.

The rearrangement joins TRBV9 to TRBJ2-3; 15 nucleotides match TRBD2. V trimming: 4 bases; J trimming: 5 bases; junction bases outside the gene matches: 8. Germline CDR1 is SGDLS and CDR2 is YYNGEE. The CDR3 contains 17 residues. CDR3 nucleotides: TGTGCCAGCAGCACCCGGACTAGCGGGGGGGCCCAAGATACGCAGTATTTT. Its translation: CASSTRTSGGAQDTQYF.

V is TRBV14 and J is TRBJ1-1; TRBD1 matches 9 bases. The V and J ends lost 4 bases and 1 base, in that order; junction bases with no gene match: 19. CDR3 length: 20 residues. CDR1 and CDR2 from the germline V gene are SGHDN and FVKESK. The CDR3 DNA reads TGTGCCAGCAGCCTTACAGACAGGGGGATACTGGATTGGGCGAACACTGAAGCTTTCTTT. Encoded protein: CASSLTDRGILDWANTEAFF.

The chain's CDR3 is CASSIGSGGNPYNEQFF. The CDR3 bases are TGTGCCAGTAGTATAGGTTCGGGGGGGAATCCCTACAATGAGCAGTTCTTC. This chain links TRBV19 with TRBJ2-1, with 8 bases fitting TRBD2. CDR3 length equals 17 residues. V lost 1 base and J lost 2; bases outside the gene matches: 7. Germline V gene sequence: CDR1 LNHDA, CDR2 SQIVND (reference sequence).

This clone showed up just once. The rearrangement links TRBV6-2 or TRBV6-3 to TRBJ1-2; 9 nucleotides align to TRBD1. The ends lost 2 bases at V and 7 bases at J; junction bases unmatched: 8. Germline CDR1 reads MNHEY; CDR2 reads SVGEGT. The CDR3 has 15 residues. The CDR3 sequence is CASSYRQGDLRGYTF. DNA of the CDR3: TGTGCCAGCAGTTACCGACAGGGGGATCTACGTGGCTACACCTTC.

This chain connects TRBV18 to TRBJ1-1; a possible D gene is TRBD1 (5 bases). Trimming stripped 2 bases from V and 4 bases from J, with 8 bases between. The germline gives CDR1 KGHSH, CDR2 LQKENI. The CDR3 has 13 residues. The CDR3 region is CASSPGGITEAFF. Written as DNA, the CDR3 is TGTGCCAGCTCACCAGGGGGGATCACTGAAGCTTTCTTT. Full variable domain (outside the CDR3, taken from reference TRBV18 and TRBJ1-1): NAGVMQNPRHLVRRRGQEARLRCSPMKGHSHVYWYRQLPEEGLKFMVYLQKENIIDESGMPKERFSAEFPKEGPSILRIQQVVRGDSAAYFCASSPGGITEAFFGQGTRLTVV.

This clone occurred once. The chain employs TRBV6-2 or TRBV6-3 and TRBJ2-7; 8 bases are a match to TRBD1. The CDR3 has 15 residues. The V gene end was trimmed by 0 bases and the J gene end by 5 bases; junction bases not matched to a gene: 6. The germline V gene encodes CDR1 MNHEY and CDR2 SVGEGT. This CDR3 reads CASSYSGQGRDEQYF. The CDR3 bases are TGTGCCAGCAGTTACTCCGGACAGGGTAGGGACGAGCAGTACTTC.